This is a list of T cell receptor beta chains from one sample in a study of T cells in Graves' hyperthyroidism and ophthalmopathy. A single record per CDR3 protein comes from TCRdb applying MiXCR to the multiplex PCR reads. The sample carries around 700,000 distinct CDR3 sequences, roughly a sixth recorded once. Sequenced input: blood. The receptors were sampled from a woman in her forties or fifties with Graves' hyperthyroidism that later progressed to Graves' ophthalmopathy. The CDR3 runs from the conserved cysteine through the conserved F or W. The order of the fields is V gene, clone size, J gene, D gene, CDR3 protein, CDR3 DNA. A D gene is named only where the DNA matches it firmly. Not every row has a clone size; where given, it reads once, few, many or a size class.

>TRBV11-1|many|TRBJ1-2|NA
CASSLLRLGDGYTF
TGTGCCAGCAGCTTACTCCGACTCGGGGATGGCTACACCTTC
>TRBV5-1|few|TRBJ2-7|NA
CASSLNTGRTYEQYF
TGCGCCAGCAGCTTGAACACAGGGAGGACCTACGAGCAGTACTTC
>TRBV11-2|few|TRBJ2-7|TRBD1
CASSRLGQGRYEQYF
TGTGCCAGCAGCCGTCTCGGACAGGGCCGCTACGAGCAGTACTTC
>TRBV6-1|few|TRBJ2-1|NA
CASNPGGGLGQFF
TGTGCCAGCAACCCTGGGGGGGGCCTGGGGCAGTTCTTC
>TRBV18|NA|TRBJ2-7|NA
CASSKWTRKKSSYEQYF
TGTGCCAGCTCAAAGTGGACGAGAAAAAAGAGCTCCTACGAGCAGTACTTC
>TRBV6-1|many|TRBJ1-1|NA
CASSVGRHTEAFF
TGTGCCAGCAGCGTGGGCCGGCACACTGAAGCTTTCTTT
>TRBV6-2/TRBV6-3|many|TRBJ2-7|TRBD1
CASSRLGGPVYEQYF
TGTGCCAGCAGTCGCCTAGGGGGCCCGGTCTACGAGCAGTACTTC
>TRBV3-1|many|TRBJ1-5|NA
CASSLDLTNQPQHF
TGTGCCAGCAGCCTAGACCTTACCAATCAGCCCCAGCATTTT
>TRBV30|NA|TRBJ2-3|TRBD1
CAWGDRGPADTQYF
TGTGCCTGGGGCGACAGGGGGCCAGCAGATACGCAGTATTTT
>TRBV12-5|NA|TRBJ2-5|TRBD1
CASGLKTGGQETRYF
TGTGCTAGTGGTTTGAAAACAGGGGGCCAAGAGACCCGGTACTTC
>TRBV18|NA|TRBJ1-3|NA
CASSLSGVPGNTIYF
TGTGCCAGCTCACTATCGGGGGTTCCCGGAAACACCATATATTTT
>TRBV5-4|NA|TRBJ1-5|NA
CASSPNPGAENQPQHF
TGTGCCAGCAGCCCGAATCCAGGGGCGGAAAATCAGCCCCAGCATTTT
>TRBV10-3|few|TRBJ2-2|NA
CAISGATTTTGELFF
TGTGCCATCAGTGGGGCAACAACGACCACCGGGGAGCTGTTTTTT
>TRBV19|NA|TRBJ1-5|TRBD1
CASSLSRTGGQPQHF
TGTGCCAGTAGTCTCTCCCGGACAGGAGGGCAGCCCCAGCATTTT
>TRBV6-1|few|TRBJ1-4|TRBD1
CATLDRESEKLFF
TGTGCCACGCTAGACAGGGAAAGTGAAAAACTGTTTTTT
>TRBV27|many|TRBJ1-1|TRBD1
CASSPITGGGTEAFF
TGTGCCAGCAGTCCGATAACAGGGGGCGGCACTGAAGCTTTCTTT
>TRBV25-1|NA|TRBJ2-7|TRBD1
CASYRTGRSYEQYF
TGTGCCAGCTACAGGACAGGGCGATCCTACGAGCAGTACTTC
>TRBV5-5|NA|TRBJ2-7|NA
CASQSPAYEQYF
TGTGCCAGCCAATCCCCAGCCTACGAGCAGTACTTC
>TRBV12-3/TRBV12-4|many|TRBJ1-1|NA
CASSFLVGEFDTEAFF
TGTGCCAGCAGTTTTCTTGTTGGGGAATTCGACACTGAAGCTTTCTTT
>TRBV2|NA|TRBJ1-4|NA
CAGRTLWGGPGEKLFF
TGTGCCGGACGGACCTTGTGGGGGGGGCCGGGAGAAAAACTGTTTTTT
>TRBV12-3/TRBV12-4|many|TRBJ1-5|NA
CASSLLSGGQPQHF
TGTGCCAGCAGTTTACTCAGTGGGGGTCAGCCCCAGCATTTT
>TRBV5-1|few|TRBJ2-1|TRBD2
CASSIGTSDEQFF
TGCGCCAGCAGCATCGGGACTAGCGATGAGCAGTTCTTC
>TRBV19|few|TRBJ2-5|NA
CASSIQGYQETQYF
TGTGCCAGTAGTATTCAGGGTTACCAAGAGACCCAGTACTTC
>TRBV5-6|NA|TRBJ2-5|TRBD1
CASSLVVGGAWETQYF
TGTGCCAGCAGCTTGGTGGTAGGGGGCGCCTGGGAGACCCAGTACTTC
>TRBV18|NA|TRBJ1-5|TRBD1
CASSLRGQDQPQHF
TGTGCCAGCTCCCTCAGGGGACAGGATCAGCCCCAGCATTTT
>TRBV6-1|many|TRBJ1-2|NA
CASSPPPAGDYGYTF
TGTGCCAGCAGTCCACCCCCGGCAGGGGACTATGGCTACACCTTC
>TRBV27|NA|TRBJ2-5|NA
CASSLGWTETQYF
TGTGCCAGCAGTTTAGGGTGGACGGAGACCCAGTACTTC
>TRBV11-2|few|TRBJ2-1|NA
CASSHGFF
TGTGCCAGCAGCCACGGGTTCTTC
>TRBV6-1|few|TRBJ1-6|TRBD1
CASSRQGVSSPLHF
TGTGCCAGCAGTAGACAGGGGGTTAGTTCACCCCTCCACTTT
>TRBV5-1|many|TRBJ2-2|NA
CASSSSGGSTGELFF
TGCGCCAGCAGCTCTTCAGGGGGGAGCACCGGGGAGCTGTTTTTT
>TRBV3-1|NA|TRBJ1-3|NA
CASSLQTVSGNTIYF
TGTGCCAGCAGCCTCCAAACAGTCTCTGGAAACACCATATATTTT
>TRBV7-9|NA|TRBJ2-5|TRBD1
CASSTSGQGSGETQYF
TGTGCCAGCAGCACGTCGGGACAGGGCTCTGGAGAGACCCAGTACTTC
>TRBV19|few|TRBJ1-6|TRBD1
CASSMGTGAGAPLHF
TGTGCCAGTAGTATGGGGACAGGAGCGGGGGCACCCCTCCACTTT
>TRBV6-5|many|TRBJ1-2|NA
CASSYVRETYGYTF
TGTGCCAGCAGTTACGTAAGGGAAACCTATGGCTACACCTTC
>TRBV5-1|NA|TRBJ1-6|TRBD1
CASSLDRGQNNSPLHF
TGCGCCAGCAGCCTGGACAGGGGCCAGAATAATTCACCCCTCCACTTT
>TRBV19|NA|TRBJ2-5|NA
CASSIGRRLQETQYF
TGTGCCAGTAGTATAGGGCGGCGCTTACAAGAGACCCAGTACTTC
>TRBV2|many|TRBJ1-2|NA
CASSDWDVTYGYTF
TGTGCCAGCAGTGATTGGGACGTTACCTATGGCTACACCTTC
>TRBV12-3/TRBV12-4|many|TRBJ1-4|NA
CASSLKGGGGKLFF
TGTGCCAGCAGTTTAAAGGGCGGGGGGGGAAAACTGTTTTTT
>TRBV7-9|NA|TRBJ1-1|NA
CASSLEVGGHDTEAFF
TGTGCCAGCAGCTTAGAGGTGGGGGGGCATGACACTGAAGCTTTCTTT
>TRBV13|many|TRBJ2-3|TRBD2
CASSLRALTGGHSADTQYF
TGTGCCAGCAGCTTACGAGCATTGACGGGGGGGCATTCCGCAGATACGCAGTATTTT
>TRBV25-1|few|TRBJ1-4|NA
CASSTSHDRGEKLFF
TGTGCCAGCAGCACTTCGCACGACCGCGGGGAAAAACTGTTTTTT
>TRBV29-1|few|TRBJ2-3|TRBD2
CSVETVASGTDTQYF
TGCAGCGTTGAAACTGTAGCTAGCGGAACAGATACGCAGTATTTT
>TRBV6-1|few|TRBJ2-7|TRBD1
CASSELLPGQGGYEQYF
TGTGCCAGCAGTGAACTGCTTCCGGGACAGGGTGGCTACGAGCAGTACTTC
>TRBV6-2/TRBV6-3|NA|TRBJ2-1|NA
CASITDAHNEQFF
TGTGCCAGCATTACGGACGCACACAATGAGCAGTTCTTC
>TRBV15|NA|TRBJ1-2|NA
CATSRDADINYGYTF
TGTGCCACCAGCAGAGACGCTGACATTAACTATGGCTACACCTTC
>TRBV20-1|many|TRBJ1-1|TRBD1
CSAFSTGGEAEAFF
TGCAGTGCTTTTTCGACAGGGGGTGAGGCTGAAGCTTTCTTT
>TRBV5-4|once|TRBJ1-1|NA
CASSSPGRGSEAFF
TGTGCCAGCAGCTCCCCAGGGAGGGGTTCTGAAGCTTTCTTT
>TRBV30|many|TRBJ1-5|NA
CAWSVRGNQPQHF
TGTGCCTGGAGTGTACGAGGGAATCAGCCCCAGCATTTT
>TRBV20-1|NA|TRBJ2-5|TRBD1
CSASPGTGIGETQYF
TGCAGTGCTAGTCCCGGGACAGGGATCGGGGAGACCCAGTACTTC
>TRBV6-1|many|TRBJ2-2|TRBD1
CASSPGQGANTGELFF
TGTGCCAGCAGCCCCGGACAGGGGGCCAACACCGGGGAGCTGTTTTTT
>TRBV20-1|many|TRBJ2-5|NA
CSARLTTDVHF
TGCAGTGCTAGATTGACAACCGACGTGCACTTC
>TRBV20-1|few|TRBJ2-5|NA
CSVPFGGGTQYF
TGCAGTGTTCCCTTTGGGGGTGGGACCCAGTACTTC
>TRBV27|NA|TRBJ1-5|NA
CASSSHSRNQPQHF
TGTGCCAGCAGTTCCCACAGCCGCAATCAGCCCCAGCATTTT
>TRBV12-5|once|TRBJ2-2|NA
CASGVGSGNTRELFF
TGTGCTAGTGGCGTAGGGTCAGGGAACACCAGGGAGCTGTTTTTT
>TRBV20-1|many|TRBJ1-5|NA
CSAPPTGDSNQPQHF
TGCAGTGCTCCCCCCACCGGGGATAGCAATCAGCCCCAGCATTTT
>TRBV12-3/TRBV12-4|NA|TRBJ2-7|NA
CASSLTGPLGVEQYF
TGTGCCAGCAGCCTAACGGGACCACTAGGGGTCGAGCAGTACTTC
>TRBV7-9|many|TRBJ2-3|TRBD1
CASSHPTGQGADTQYF
TGTGCCAGCAGCCATCCCACCGGACAGGGGGCAGATACGCAGTATTTT
>TRBV20-1|many|TRBJ1-2|TRBD1
CSASRDSSYGYTF
TGCAGTGCTTCTAGGGACAGCAGCTATGGCTACACCTTC
>TRBV5-1|few|TRBJ2-1|TRBD2
CAGSLGLAGATYNEQFF
TGCGCCGGCAGCTTGGGACTAGCGGGGGCCACGTACAATGAGCAGTTCTTC
>TRBV7-8|many|TRBJ2-2|NA
CASSLEVVGVSGELFF
TGTGCCAGCAGCTTAGAAGTGGTAGGGGTCAGCGGGGAGCTGTTTTTT